This T cell receptor (beta chain) appears in the sequencing data of a study of cytotoxic CD8 clonotypes in ibrutinib-treated CLL. Study overall: Around 10 relapsed/refractory, approximately 15 treatment-naive; around 18 IGHV unmutated. Partial responders 24, complete 2; roughly 12 progressed and some 14 stayed in remission by median 68 months.

This clone was picked up a small number of times. Its target is unknown. Study results and caveats: Sampling times (in sustained-remission versus progressing patients) were not the same. Clonality measured at baseline exceeded age-matched healthy donors, tracking circulating CD8+ T-cell counts.

Sequencing was performed with immunoSEQ multiplex PCR; in TCRdb, only in-frame clones are kept and a portion is missing. The sample yields about 35,000 clones, over 45% seen once. The CDR3 spans 13 residues. Trimming shortened V by 6 bases and J by 1 base, and 9 bases separated the two germline ends. CDR1 and CDR2 (germline): SNHLY, FYNNEI. J is TRBJ1-1 and V is TRBV2; D gene uncertain. Sequences were derived from PBMCs, sampled before ibrutinib treatment. This TCR was recovered from a human donor with chronic lymphocytic leukemia. CDR3 in amino acids: CASRRQRNTEAFF. The DNA for the CDR3 is TGTGCCAGCAGACGGCAAAGGAACACTGAAGCTTTCTTT.